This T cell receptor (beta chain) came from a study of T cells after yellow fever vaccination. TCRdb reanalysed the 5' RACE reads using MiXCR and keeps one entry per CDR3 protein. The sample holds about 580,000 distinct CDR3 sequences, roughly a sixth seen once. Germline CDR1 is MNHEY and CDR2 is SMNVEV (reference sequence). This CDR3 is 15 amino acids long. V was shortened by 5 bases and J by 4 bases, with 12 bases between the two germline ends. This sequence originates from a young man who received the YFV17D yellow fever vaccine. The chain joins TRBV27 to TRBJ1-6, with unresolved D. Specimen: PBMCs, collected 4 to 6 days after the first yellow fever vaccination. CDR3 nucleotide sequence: TGTGCCAGCAGTACCTTTGTGGGTTATAATTCACCCCTCCACTTT. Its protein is CASSTFVGYNSPLHF.